This T cell receptor beta chain stems from a study of shared clonotypes between healthy human individuals. Study-wide results and limits: Sequencing depth was predicted to influence how clonotypes are shared among donors.

This clone has a single count. Its target is not known. This CDR3 has 12 amino acids. Trimming shortened V by 2 bases and J by 7 bases, and 9 bases separated the two germline ends. Looked up from germline, CDR1 is SGHTA and CDR2 is FQGNSA. Roughly 92 million PBMCs were counted before genomic DNA extraction. This was a deep-level run. Sequencing was performed on unsorted PBMC DNA using ten immunoSEQ deep assay plates. The data were produced by immunoSEQ multiplex PCR, yet TCRdb's version contains in-frame clones alone and is incomplete. This sample yields around 500,000 clones, of which about three quarters are seen a single time; about an eighth belongs to the top ten.

The sequence was obtained from a woman aged 35 to 49 in good health. Some clones in this sample may be carry-over from other donors' samples. The sequencing sample was made of PBMCs. The V gene is TRBV7-2, the J gene TRBJ2-7; D is undetermined. In DNA form, the CDR3 reads TGTGCCAGCAGCTTAAAAGTGGGAGAGCAGTACTTC. Amino acids: CASSLKVGEQYF.